The rows below give T cell receptor beta chains drawn from one sample of a study of identical twins. TCRdb recomputed calls from the 5' RACE reads with MiXCR, one row per CDR3 protein. This sample carries roughly 250,000 distinct CDR3 sequences, approximately 7.8% of them seen once, and the ten largest clones take about 5.6%. This same sample was also taken into another study, of yellow fever vaccine responses in identical twins.

The specimen was CD8+ T cells sorted from blood. The receptors stem from a woman under 30 in good health. Both conserved end residues are part of each CDR3. The order of the fields is J gene, clone size, V gene, D gene, CDR3 protein, CDR3 DNA. D genes are given only for firm matches. Size tells how often a clone was seen (once, few, many) or the class of an expanded clone, and some rows leave it out.

J: TRBJ1-4
size: many
V: TRBV4-1
D: -
CDR3: CASSQEGGEVGEKLFF
DNA: TGCGCCAGCAGCCAAGAGGGAGGGGAGGTTGGGGAAAAACTGTTTTTT

J: TRBJ1-2
size: -
V: TRBV27
D: -
CDR3: CASSSRGMGYGYTF
DNA: TGTGCCAGCAGTTCTAGGGGGATGGGATATGGCTACACCTTC

J: TRBJ2-2
size: few
V: TRBV4-1
D: TRBD1
CDR3: CASSLTLDRFGELFF
DNA: TGCGCCAGCAGCCTCACCTTGGACAGGTTCGGGGAGCTGTTTTTT

J: TRBJ1-5
size: few
V: TRBV28
D: -
CDR3: CASSTGQTKVQPQHF
DNA: TGTGCCAGCAGCACGGGACAAACTAAGGTTCAGCCCCAGCATTTT

J: TRBJ2-2
size: -
V: TRBV27
D: -
CDR3: CASSLSLGGSTGELFF
DNA: TGTGCCAGCAGTTTATCGTTGGGCGGATCGACCGGGGAGCTGTTTTTT

J: TRBJ1-1
size: -
V: TRBV13
D: -
CDR3: CASSATAPNTEAFF
DNA: TGTGCCAGCAGCGCGACGGCCCCGAACACTGAAGCTTTCTTT

J: TRBJ2-7
size: many
V: TRBV7-6
D: TRBD1
CDR3: CASSLGQGPTYEQYF
DNA: TGTGCCAGCAGCTTAGGACAGGGACCTACCTACGAGCAGTACTTC

J: TRBJ1-2
size: few
V: TRBV24-1
D: -
CDR3: CATSDRDRAYGYTF
DNA: TGTGCCACCAGTGACCGGGACCGAGCCTATGGCTACACCTTC

J: TRBJ2-1
size: few
V: TRBV28
D: -
CDR3: CASSLWRRSSYNEQFF
DNA: TGTGCCAGCAGTTTATGGAGACGATCCTCCTACAATGAGCAGTTCTTC

J: TRBJ2-1
size: -
V: TRBV5-5
D: TRBD1
CDR3: CASSTETGGSEQFF
DNA: TGTGCCAGCAGCACCGAGACAGGGGGCAGTGAGCAGTTCTTC

J: TRBJ2-1
size: few
V: TRBV29-1
D: -
CDR3: CSVEGWSQQFF
DNA: TGCAGCGTTGAGGGTTGGTCTCAGCAGTTCTTC

J: TRBJ2-3
size: few
V: TRBV6-1
D: TRBD2
CDR3: CASSEAWEGDTQYF
DNA: TGTGCCAGCAGTGAAGCTTGGGAGGGGGATACGCAGTATTTT

J: TRBJ1-2
size: many
V: TRBV6-5
D: -
CDR3: CASSYSRTASFNYGYTF
DNA: TGTGCCAGCAGTTACTCCCGGACAGCTTCTTTTAACTATGGCTACACCTTC

J: TRBJ2-7
size: few
V: TRBV7-2
D: -
CDR3: CASSLGGWGYFHEQYF
DNA: TGTGCCAGCAGCTTAGGGGGATGGGGATACTTCCACGAGCAGTACTTC

J: TRBJ1-5
size: many
V: TRBV7-8
D: -
CDR3: CASSLDGTYYQPQHF
DNA: TGTGCCAGCAGCTTAGATGGGACGTACTATCAGCCCCAGCATTTT

J: TRBJ1-2
size: -
V: TRBV2
D: TRBD1
CDR3: CASRGGTGWYGYTF
DNA: TGTGCCAGCAGGGGCGGGACAGGCTGGTATGGCTACACCTTC

J: TRBJ2-3
size: -
V: TRBV14
D: TRBD2
CDR3: CASSQELEGEGDTQYF
DNA: TGTGCCAGCAGCCAAGAACTAGAAGGGGAGGGAGATACGCAGTATTTT